This T cell receptor beta chain comes out of a study of blood T cells in healthy people across ages. Study-wide findings and caveats: Per million T cells, TCR beta diversity dropped roughly linearly as age increased. The study regarded diversity estimates from one million T cells as underestimates.

This clonotype was seen a few times. As yet, its antigen is unknown. Primed by a sample-barcoded 5' primer and a J-beta primer mix, a second PCR proceeded for about 6 to 12 cycles. At least 3 million CDR3-containing paired-end reads were obtained per sample. TCRdb processed the 5' RACE reads anew with MiXCR; each CDR3 protein has one entry. The sample has about 650,000 distinct CDR3 sequences; approximately 29% are singletons. For every donor, a draw yielded 7.5 to 10 milliliters of peripheral blood. Germline V gene data show CDR1 as SGHKS and CDR2 as YYEKEE (reference sequence). The CDR3 runs to 16 residues. The junction had 13 bases not matched to a gene; V was cut back by 6 bases and J by 6 bases.

The sample was blood. This chain uses TRBV5-5 with TRBJ2-2; 8 bases agree with TRBD2. This clonotype originated in a woman over 75 in good health. CDR3 sequence reads: CASTSGGPRGPGELFF. As DNA, the CDR3 is TGTGCCAGCACGTCGGGGGGGCCGAGGGGCCCCGGGGAGCTGTTTTTT.